This TCR beta chain emerged from a study of blood T cell repertoires in COVID-19. Overall study context: The cDNA or gDNA used as material had been derived from T cells, B-cell-depleted T cells, or PBMCs.

In the original processing: How many nucleated cells were present was estimated from reference gene primer amplification. TCRdb's copy holds only in-frame clones and misses some; the assay was immunoSEQ multiplex PCR. V and J calls and clone size are as listed in that table; D and trimming were resolved from the DNA. The sample has more than 250,000 clones; approximately 87% are singletons. This clone came up once. The sequencing sample was made of peripheral blood. The sequence derives from a man aged 60 to 75 who had recovered from COVID-19.

This chain's CDR3 is CTSSQDRGPPPGTSGSTRETQYF. In DNA, the CDR3 is TGCACCAGCAGCCAAGATAGAGGACCGCCTCCCGGGACTAGCGGGAGTACCCGAGAGACCCAGTACTTC. This chain uses TRBV1 with TRBJ2-5; the table's D gene call, TRBD2, was not cross checked with the DNA. TRBV1 counts as a pseudogene. The CDR3 consists of 23 residues.